This T cell receptor beta chain was identified during a study of blood T cell repertoires in COVID-19. The wider study: Specimens from acute and convalescent COVID-19 originated in the United States, Italy and Spain.

Trimming cost V 5 bases and J 5 bases, with 6 bases left between them. Germline CDR1 MDHEN, CDR2 SYDVKM. The length of the CDR3 is 11 residues. Produced via immunoSEQ multiplex PCR; TCRdb's table is partial and in-frame only. This table has roughly 200,000 clones, 65% to 90% appearing once. Sequenced input: peripheral blood. V and J are TRBV28 and TRBJ1-1; D remains unclear. The TCR was taken from a human donor in a cohort sampled during active COVID-19. The CDR3 loop reads CASSTQTEAFF. The CDR3 DNA sequence: TGTGCCAGCAGTACCCAGACTGAAGCTTTCTTT.